The 19 T cell receptor beta chains listed next were all sequenced from one sample in a study of T cell responses to AZD1222 COVID-19 vaccine. Measured with immunoSEQ multiplex PCR; TCRdb has only the in-frame clones, and not every one. In the table there are about 120,000 clones, approximately 90% of which are singletons. The sample consisted of peripheral blood, taken on day 0 of AZD1222 vaccination. The source of these receptors is an adult in good health.

The chain links TRBV9 to TRBJ2-1, with 7 bases lining up with TRBD1. The V and J ends lost 4 bases and 2 bases, in that order; junction bases with no gene match: 6. Germline V gives CDR1 SGDLS, CDR2 YYNGEE. There are 15 residues in the CDR3. For the CDR3, the DNA is TGTGCCAGCAGCTCCCGGGACAGTCCCTACAATGAGCAGTTCTTC. It codes for CASSSRDSPYNEQFF. Full variable domain (outside the CDR3, taken from reference TRBV9 and TRBJ2-1): DSGVTQTPKHLITATGQRVTLRCSPRSGDLSVYWYQQSLDQGLQFLIQYYNGEERAKGNILERFSAQQFPDLHSELNLSSLELGDSALYFCASSSRDSPYNEQFFGPGTRLTVL.

The chain recombines TRBV10-3 with TRBJ1-5; D might be TRBD1 (5 bases). Germline CDR1 and CDR2: ENHRY and SYGVKD. CDR3 length: 13 residues. V was clipped by 3 bases and J by 4 bases, with 7 bases between them. Here the CDR3 reads CAISDEGNQPQHF. The DNA of the CDR3 is TGTGCCATCAGTGACGAGGGGAATCAGCCCCAGCATTTT.

This clone turned up a few times. The V and J genes are TRBV19 and TRBJ1-5; a possible D gene is TRBD1 (5 bases). The CDR3 extends over 15 amino acids. V shed 3 bases and J shed 6 bases, with 15 bases lying between them. CDR1 and CDR2 (germline): LNHDA, SQIVND (reference sequence). The DNA for the CDR3 is TGTGCCAGTAGTATCACGGGGCAGGGTGGTCAGCCCCAGCATTTT. It encodes CASSITGQGGQPQHF.

This chain links TRBV19 with TRBJ2-7, with TRBD2 matching over 11 bases. The CDR3 loop spans 13 amino acids. Germline CDR1 LNHDA, CDR2 SQIVND (reference sequence). Germline trimming cut 4 bases from V and 5 bases from J; bases unmatched to any gene: 1. The CDR3, as DNA: TGTGCCAGTAGTAAGGGACTAGCGGACGAGCAGTACTTC. Translating gives CASSKGLADEQYF.

The chain employs TRBV5-1 and TRBJ2-3, with TRBD2 identical over 7 bases. The CDR3 is 15 residues long. V gave up 0 bases and J gave up 4 bases; unmatched junction bases: 5. CDR1 and CDR2 from the germline V gene are SGHRS and YFSETQ. The CDR3 sequence: CASSLAASGADTQYF. In nucleotides, the CDR3 is TGCGCCAGCAGCTTGGCAGCTAGCGGCGCAGATACGCAGTATTTT.

The J gene is TRBJ1-5, the V gene TRBV24-1, with 12 bases fitting TRBD1. Germline CDR1 KGHDR, CDR2 SFDVKD. The CDR3 has 17 residues. V trimming: 5 bases; J trimming: 1 base; junction bases outside the gene matches: 5. In DNA form, the CDR3 reads TGTGCCACCAGTGCCTCAGGGACAGGGGGCAGCAATCAGCCCCAGCATTTT. It encodes CATSASGTGGSNQPQHF.

The rearrangement joins TRBV7-9 to TRBJ2-3; D is ambiguous. Germline loops: CDR1 SEHNR, CDR2 FQNEAQ (reference sequence). The CDR3 contains 15 residues. Trimming took 7 bases from V and 0 from J, leaving 14 bases between them. CDR3 nucleotide sequence: TGTGCCAGCAAGGTACCGACTTACAGCACAGATACGCAGTATTTT. Its protein is CASKVPTYSTDTQYF.

This clone occurred once. The genes are TRBV19 and TRBJ2-7, with D possibly being TRBD1 or TRBD2 (6 bases each). The V end lost 5 bases, the J end lost 2 bases, and 16 bases lay between the germline ends. From germline, CDR1 is LNHDA and CDR2 SQIVND (reference sequence). CDR3 length equals 15 residues. This chain's CDR3 is CASSLGGIAAYEQYF. The CDR3 DNA reads as TGTGCCAGTAGTTTAGGGGGGATCGCGGCCTACGAGCAGTACTTC.

CDR3 amino acids: CASRSQGLRQPQHF. The CDR3 DNA follows: TGTGCCAGTAGGTCACAGGGATTAAGACAGCCCCAGCATTTT. V and J are TRBV19 and TRBJ1-5, with D possibly being TRBD1 (6 bases). The CDR3 has 14 amino acids. Germline CDR1 reads LNHDA; CDR2 reads SQIVND (reference sequence). Trimming took 6 bases from V and 7 from J, leaving 16 bases between them.

The CDR3 DNA is TGTGCCAGCAGCATGACAGGGGGGGTCTCCTACGAGCAGTACTTC. It is translated as CASSMTGGVSYEQYF. The chain carries TRBV5-6 and TRBJ2-7; TRBD1 agrees at 9 bases. The ends lost 4 bases at V and 0 bases at J; junction bases unmatched: 5. CDR3 size: 15 residues. Per the germline V gene, CDR1 is SGHDT and CDR2 is YYEEEE.

The chain has TRBV9 and TRBJ1-1; D is perhaps TRBD1 (5 bases). V dropped 0 bases and J dropped 4 bases, with 13 bases sitting between them. The germline V gene has CDR1 SGDLS and CDR2 YYNGEE. The CDR3 has 15 amino acids. The CDR3 sequence is CASSVGGGASTEAFF. In DNA form, the CDR3 reads TGTGCCAGCAGCGTAGGGGGAGGGGCGTCCACTGAAGCTTTCTTT.

The chain recombines TRBV19 with TRBJ2-5; D is possibly TRBD1 (6 bases). Trimming took off 5 bases at V and 2 bases at J, with 18 bases between the two ends. The germline gives CDR1 LNHDA, CDR2 SQIVND (reference sequence). This CDR3 is 16 amino acids long. The CDR3 sequence is CASSLSPTGPQETQYF. The CDR3 nucleotides are TGTGCCAGTAGTTTGTCCCCGACAGGACCTCAAGAGACCCAGTACTTC.

In its sample, this clone was seen once. The gene calls are TRBV7-9 and TRBJ2-2; the match to TRBD2 covers 7 bases. Germline values: CDR1 SEHNR, CDR2 FQNEAQ (reference sequence). CDR3 length: 15 residues. With V trimmed by 5 bases and J by 2 bases, 5 bases remained unmatched. As DNA, the CDR3 is TGTGCCAGCAGCCCTAGCGGAGGAAACACCGGGGAGCTGTTTTTT. Amino acid sequence: CASSPSGGNTGELFF.

This chain links TRBV11-2 with TRBJ2-1, with TRBD2 matching over 8 bases. Per the germline V gene, CDR1 is SGHAT and CDR2 is FQNNGV. The CDR3 is made up of 15 amino acids. V gave up 1 base and J gave up 9 bases; unmatched junction bases: 8. CDR3 sequence (DNA): TGTGCCAGCAGCTTAGCGTTTCCGGGAGGGGGTGAGCAGTTCTTC. Translation: CASSLAFPGGGEQFF.

The V gene is TRBV5-1, the J gene TRBJ2-2; no clear D. Germline CDR1 is SGHRS and CDR2 is YFSETQ. With 2 bases removed from V and 5 bases from J, the gap between germline ends came to 10 bases. This CDR3 spans 14 amino acids. The CDR3 sequence is CASSLSRQTGELFF. CDR3 nucleotide sequence: TGCGCCAGCAGCTTAAGTCGCCAGACCGGGGAGCTGTTTTTT.

The rearrangement joins TRBV16 to TRBJ2-6; D unresolved. Trimming removed 1 base from V and 0 bases from J, with 7 bases in between. CDR3 size: 16 residues. Per the germline V gene, CDR1 is KGHSY and CDR2 is FQNENV. The CDR3 here is CASSQYLISGANVLTF. For the CDR3, the DNA is TGTGCCAGCAGCCAATATTTGATCTCTGGGGCCAACGTCCTGACTTTC.

The chain recombines TRBV4-2 with TRBJ1-3; 8 nucleotides line up with TRBD1. This CDR3 is 16 amino acids long. CDR1 is LGHNA and CDR2 is YNFKEQ in the germline V gene. Trimming cost V 4 bases and J 1 base; bases outside gene matches: 6. This CDR3 reads CASSRMDRASGNTIYF. The CDR3 coding sequence is TGTGCCAGCAGCCGGATGGACAGGGCGTCTGGAAACACCATATATTTT.

The chain recombines TRBV4-1 with TRBJ2-3; 8 bases are a match to TRBD2. CDR3 length: 17 amino acids. With 1 base clipped from V and 4 bases from J, the junction kept 10 bases outside the gene matches. Looked up from germline, CDR1 is MGHRA and CDR2 is YSYEKL. CDR3 in amino acids: CASSQVLGLDIADTQYF. The CDR3 nucleotides are TGCGCCAGCAGCCAAGTCCTGGGACTAGATATAGCAGATACGCAGTATTTT.

This chain uses TRBV27 with TRBJ2-7; TRBD1 might be the D (7 bases). Trimming pared 6 bases from V and 3 bases from J, leaving 18 bases between. The germline V gene encodes CDR1 MNHEY and CDR2 SMNVEV (reference sequence). This CDR3 contains 15 residues. The CDR3 loop is CASRSRQGGSYEQYF. The CDR3 DNA follows: TGTGCCAGCAGGTCTCGACAGGGAGGAAGCTACGAGCAGTACTTC.